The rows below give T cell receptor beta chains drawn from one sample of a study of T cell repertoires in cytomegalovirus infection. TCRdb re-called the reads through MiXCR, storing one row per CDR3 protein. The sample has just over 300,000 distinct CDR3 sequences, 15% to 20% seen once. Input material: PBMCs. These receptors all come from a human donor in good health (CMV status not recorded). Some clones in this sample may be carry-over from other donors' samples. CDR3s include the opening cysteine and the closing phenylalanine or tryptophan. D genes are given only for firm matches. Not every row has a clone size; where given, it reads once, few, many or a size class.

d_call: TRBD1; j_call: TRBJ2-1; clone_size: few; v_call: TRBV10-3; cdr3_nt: TGTGCCATCAGTGACGGGACAGGGTACAATGAGCAGTTCTTC; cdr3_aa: CAISDGTGYNEQFF
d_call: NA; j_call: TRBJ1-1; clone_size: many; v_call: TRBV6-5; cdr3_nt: TGTGCCAGCAGTAAGGAGACAGGACCCATGAACACTGAAGCTTTCTTT; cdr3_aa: CASSKETGPMNTEAFF
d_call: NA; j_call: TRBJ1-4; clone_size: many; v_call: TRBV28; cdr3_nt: TGTGCCAGCAGTTTAGGGGGGCACCAAGAAAAACTGTTTTTT; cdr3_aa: CASSLGGHQEKLFF
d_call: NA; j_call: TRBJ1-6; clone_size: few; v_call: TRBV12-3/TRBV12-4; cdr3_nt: TGTGCCAGCACGGTGAGGGTAGTGGATAATTCACCCCTCCACTTT; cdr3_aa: CASTVRVVDNSPLHF
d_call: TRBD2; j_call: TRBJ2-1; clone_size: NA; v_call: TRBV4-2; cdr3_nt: TGTGCCAGCAGTACTGGACTAGCGGGGCGAGGACTCCACAATGAGCAGTTCTTC; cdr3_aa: CASSTGLAGRGLHNEQFF
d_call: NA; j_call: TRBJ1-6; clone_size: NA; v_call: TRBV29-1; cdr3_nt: TGCAGCGTTACTACCTGGACCGAGGATTCACCCCTCCACTTT; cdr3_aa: CSVTTWTEDSPLHF
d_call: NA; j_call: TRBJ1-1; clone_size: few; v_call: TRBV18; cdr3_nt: TGTGCCAGCTCACCACTAAGCGGGCGACGGAGCACTGAAGCTTTCTTT; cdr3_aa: CASSPLSGRRSTEAFF
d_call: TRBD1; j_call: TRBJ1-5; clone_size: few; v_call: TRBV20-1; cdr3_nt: TGCAGTGCTAGAATACGGACAGGAAATAGCAATCAGCCCCAGCATTTT; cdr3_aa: CSARIRTGNSNQPQHF
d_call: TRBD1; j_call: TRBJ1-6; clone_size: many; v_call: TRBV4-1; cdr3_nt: TGCGCCAGCAGCCAAGTTGGACAGGGTACGAATTCACCCCTCCACTTT; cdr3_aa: CASSQVGQGTNSPLHF
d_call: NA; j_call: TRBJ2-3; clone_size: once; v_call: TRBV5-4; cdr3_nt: TGTGCCCGCAGCCGGGCCAGGGGCACAGATACGCAGTATTTT; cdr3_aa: CARSRARGTDTQYF
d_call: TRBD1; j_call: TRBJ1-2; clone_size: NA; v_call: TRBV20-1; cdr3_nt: TGCAGTGCTAGGGACCGGGACAGCGAAAGTAACTATGGCTACACCTTC; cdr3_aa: CSARDRDSESNYGYTF
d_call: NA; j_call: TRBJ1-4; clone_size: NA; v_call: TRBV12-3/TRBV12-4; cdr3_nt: TGTGCCAGCAGGGAACAGGCTAACAGTGAAAAACTGTTTTTT; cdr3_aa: CASREQANSEKLFF
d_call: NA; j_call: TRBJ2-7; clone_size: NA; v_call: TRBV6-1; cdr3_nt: TGTGCCAGCAGTCAGGGCCCCGGGGCCTACGAGCAGTACTTC; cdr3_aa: CASSQGPGAYEQYF
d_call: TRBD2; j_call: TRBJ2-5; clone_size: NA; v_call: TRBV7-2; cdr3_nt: TGTGCCAGCAGCTTAGTGTCCGGGGGGGAGACCCAGTACTTC; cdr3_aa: CASSLVSGGETQYF
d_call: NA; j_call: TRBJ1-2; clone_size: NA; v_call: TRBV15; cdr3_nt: TGTGCCACCAGCCGGGGGGTCAGGGGTGGCTACACCTTC; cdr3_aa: CATSRGVRGGYTF
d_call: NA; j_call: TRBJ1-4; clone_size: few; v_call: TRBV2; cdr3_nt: TGTGCCAGCAGAGTATCAGGGGTGAAGGAGGAAAAACTGTTTTTT; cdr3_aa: CASRVSGVKEEKLFF
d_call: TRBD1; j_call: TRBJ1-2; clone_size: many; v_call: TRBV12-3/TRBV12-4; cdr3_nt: TGTGCCAGCAGTACAGGGACAGACGCCTATGGCTACACCTTC; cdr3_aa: CASSTGTDAYGYTF
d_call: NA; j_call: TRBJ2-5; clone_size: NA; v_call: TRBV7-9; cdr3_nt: TGTGCCAGCAGCTCCTCAGGGTTCGCGGAGACCCAGTACTTC; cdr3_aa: CASSSSGFAETQYF
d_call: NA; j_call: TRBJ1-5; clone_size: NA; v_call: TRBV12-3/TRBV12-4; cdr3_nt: TGTGCCAGCAGCTCCGCAGCCAGCAATCAGCCCCAGCATTTT; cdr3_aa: CASSSAASNQPQHF
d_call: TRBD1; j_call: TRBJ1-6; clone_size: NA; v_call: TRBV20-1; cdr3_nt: TGCAGTGCTAGAGATCTTTCCGGGGGGACAGATAATTCACCCCTCCACTTT; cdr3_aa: CSARDLSGGTDNSPLHF
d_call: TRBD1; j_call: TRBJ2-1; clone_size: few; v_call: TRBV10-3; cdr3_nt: TGTGCCATCAGTGGACAGGGAAATGAGCAGTTCTTC; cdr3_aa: CAISGQGNEQFF
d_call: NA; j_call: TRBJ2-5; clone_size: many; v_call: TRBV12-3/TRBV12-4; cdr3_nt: TGTGCCAGCAGTTTAGGTCCGGGGGCAGGGGAGACCCAGTACTTC; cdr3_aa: CASSLGPGAGETQYF
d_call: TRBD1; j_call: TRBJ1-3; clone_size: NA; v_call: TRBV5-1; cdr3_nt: TGCGCCAGCAGCCCCGGGACAGACTCTGGAAACACCATATATTTT; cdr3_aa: CASSPGTDSGNTIYF
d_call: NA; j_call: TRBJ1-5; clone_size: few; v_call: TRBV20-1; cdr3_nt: TGCAGTGCTAGAGAAGGACAGAGACGCAATCAGCCCCAGCATTTT; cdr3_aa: CSAREGQRRNQPQHF
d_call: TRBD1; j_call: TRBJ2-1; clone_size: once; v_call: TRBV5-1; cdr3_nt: TGCGCCAGCAGCTTGGAAGGACAGGGGGGTCTTGAGCAGTTCTTC; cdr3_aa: CASSLEGQGGLEQFF
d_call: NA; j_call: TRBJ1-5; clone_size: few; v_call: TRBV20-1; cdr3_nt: TGCAGTGCTAGTCAGGGACCCAATCAGCCCCAGCATTTT; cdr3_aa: CSASQGPNQPQHF
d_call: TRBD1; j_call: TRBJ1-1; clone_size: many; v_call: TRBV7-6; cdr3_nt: TGTGCCAGCAGCCCAGGGGGACAGGGATCTATTGAGAACACTGAAGCTTTCTTT; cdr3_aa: CASSPGGQGSIENTEAFF
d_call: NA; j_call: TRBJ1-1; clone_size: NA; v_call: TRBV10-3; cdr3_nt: TGTGCCGCCAGAGGTGGCACTGAAGCTTTCTTT; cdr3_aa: CAARGGTEAFF
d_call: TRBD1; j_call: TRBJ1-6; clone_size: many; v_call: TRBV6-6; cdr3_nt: TGTGCCAGCAGTTACTCCGGGACAGGCCGCTCCTATAATTCACCCCTCCACTTT; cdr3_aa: CASSYSGTGRSYNSPLHF
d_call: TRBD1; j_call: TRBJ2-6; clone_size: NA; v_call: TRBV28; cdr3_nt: TGTGCGGTAGGGGGCAATGAAGGGGCCAACGTCCTGACTTTC; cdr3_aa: CAVGGNEGANVLTF
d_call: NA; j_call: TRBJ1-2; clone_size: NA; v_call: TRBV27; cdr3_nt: TGTGCCAGCAGTCCCGGGGCTACAGCTAACTATGGCTACACCTTC; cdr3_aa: CASSPGATANYGYTF
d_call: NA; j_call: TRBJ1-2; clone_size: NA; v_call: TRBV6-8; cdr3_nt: TGTGCCAGCAGTATAACAGTAAACTATGGCTACACCTTC; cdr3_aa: CASSITVNYGYTF
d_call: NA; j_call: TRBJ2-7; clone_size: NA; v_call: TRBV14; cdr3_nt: TGTGCCAGCAGCCAAAGTAGTAACGAGCAGTACTTC; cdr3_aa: CASSQSSNEQYF
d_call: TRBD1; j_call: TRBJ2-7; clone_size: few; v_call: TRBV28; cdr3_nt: TGTGCCAGCAGTCCGGACAGGGGAGTTCACTACGAGCAGTACTTC; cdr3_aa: CASSPDRGVHYEQYF
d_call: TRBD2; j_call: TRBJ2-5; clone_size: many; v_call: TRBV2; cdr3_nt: TGTGCCAGCAGTGAGCGGACTAGCTGGGAGACCCAGTACTTC; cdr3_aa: CASSERTSWETQYF
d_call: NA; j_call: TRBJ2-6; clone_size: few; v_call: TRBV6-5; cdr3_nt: TGTGCCAGCAGTTACTCGTCTAGCCTACACTCTGGGGCCAACGTCCTGACTTTC; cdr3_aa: CASSYSSSLHSGANVLTF
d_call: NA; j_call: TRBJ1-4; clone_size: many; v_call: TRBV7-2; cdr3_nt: TGTGCCAGCAGCCCCAGTTATATAGAGGAAAAACTGTTTTTT; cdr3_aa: CASSPSYIEEKLFF